These T cell receptor beta chains were read from a single sample in a study of CD8+CD57+ T cells in acquired aplastic anemia. TCRdb passed the reads through MiXCR, listing each CDR3 protein once. The sample lists approximately 99,000 distinct CDR3 sequences; around half were seen once. Sequencing input: sorted CD4+, CD8+, or CD8+CD57+ T cells (not recorded which) from PBMCs. The receptors were gathered from a human donor in good health, serving as a control. The CDR3 runs from the conserved cysteine through the conserved F or W. D genes are given only for firm matches. Clone sizes are given selectively: once, few, many, or a class where the clone is expanded.

D gene | clone size | J gene | V gene | CDR3 DNA | CDR3 protein
NA | many | TRBJ2-7 | TRBV4-1 | TGCGCCAGCAGCCAAGGCGCGGGACAGCTCCCCTACGAGCAGTACTTC | CASSQGAGQLPYEQYF
TRBD1 | NA | TRBJ1-2 | TRBV13 | TGTGCCAGCAGCTCCGGGACAGCTCGTAGCTACACCTTC | CASSSGTARSYTF
NA | many | TRBJ2-2 | TRBV30 | TGTGCCTGGAGTGTACAGGACTCAGGGGAGCTGTTTTTT | CAWSVQDSGELFF
NA | NA | TRBJ1-2 | TRBV25-1 | TGTGCCAGCAGTGATTTGAGCCAAGGGGTCTATGGCTACACCTTC | CASSDLSQGVYGYTF
NA | few | TRBJ2-3 | TRBV2 | TGTGCCAGCACATCGCCAGATACGCAGTATTTT | CASTSPDTQYF
NA | NA | TRBJ2-7 | TRBV29-1 | TGCAGCGTTGGAGTAGGGGCGGGGGAGCAGTACTTC | CSVGVGAGEQYF
NA | NA | TRBJ1-1 | TRBV7-8 | TGTGCCAGCAGCTTACGGCCCGTTATGAACACTGAAGCTTTCTTT | CASSLRPVMNTEAFF
TRBD1 | NA | TRBJ2-3 | TRBV19 | TGTGCCAGTAGTATCGCGACAGGGCCAGATACGCAGTATTTT | CASSIATGPDTQYF
NA | NA | TRBJ2-2 | TRBV7-2 | TGTGCCAGCAGTTTGACAGCCGGGGAGCTGTTTTTT | CASSLTAGELFF
NA | many | TRBJ2-2 | TRBV12-3/TRBV12-4 | TGTGCCAGCAGTTTGAACGGGGAGCTGTTTTTT | CASSLNGELFF
TRBD1 | many | TRBJ2-3 | TRBV9 | TGTGCCAGCAGCGTTGAACCGGGACAGGGGCCGGATACGCAGTATTTT | CASSVEPGQGPDTQYF
TRBD1 | NA | TRBJ1-1 | TRBV19 | TGTGCCAGTAGTATTGACAGGGGGAACACTGAAGCTTTCTTT | CASSIDRGNTEAFF
NA | many | TRBJ2-4 | TRBV24-1 | TGTGCCACCAGTGGTGGGACCCGCCCAAACATTCAGTACTTC | CATSGGTRPNIQYF
TRBD1 | NA | TRBJ1-2 | TRBV27 | TGTGCCAGCAGTTTCGGGACAGGGGTGAATGGCTACACCTTC | CASSFGTGVNGYTF
NA | NA | TRBJ1-5 | TRBV11-2 | TGTGCCAGCAGCTTAGGGACAGATCAGCCCCAGCATTTT | CASSLGTDQPQHF
TRBD1 | many | TRBJ2-1 | TRBV20-1 | TGCAGTGCTAGGGACAGGGCTTATGAGCAGTTCTTC | CSARDRAYEQFF
NA | NA | TRBJ2-7 | TRBV7-9 | TGTGCCAGCAGCGGACGTCTGAGCGAGCAGTACTTC | CASSGRLSEQYF
TRBD2 | NA | TRBJ2-3 | TRBV12-3/TRBV12-4 | TGTGCCAGCAGTTTGGGCGGGGGGCCGAGCACAGATACGCAGTATTTT | CASSLGGGPSTDTQYF
TRBD2 | NA | TRBJ2-5 | TRBV20-1 | TGCAGTGCCCCCGCTCCGGGGGGATGGTACTTC | CSAPAPGGWYF
NA | many | TRBJ1-2 | TRBV6-2/TRBV6-3 | TGTGCCAGCAGTTACTCGGATGGCTACACCTTC | CASSYSDGYTF
NA | NA | TRBJ2-5 | TRBV29-1 | TGCAGCGTTGCGACAGCGGATTCTGAGACCCAGTACTTC | CSVATADSETQYF
TRBD1 | NA | TRBJ2-7 | TRBV10-3 | TGTGCCATCAGCGGGACAGGGGGCCGAGAGCAGTACTTC | CAISGTGGREQYF
TRBD1 | few | TRBJ1-2 | TRBV19 | TGTGCCAGTAGTTCAGGGGGAGGGAACTATGGCTACACCTTC | CASSSGGGNYGYTF
TRBD2 | NA | TRBJ2-1 | TRBV10-3 | TGTGCCATCACTGGGGAGACTAGCGGGGGGGCCAGTGAGCAGTTCTTC | CAITGETSGGASEQFF
TRBD1 | many | TRBJ2-1 | TRBV11-1 | TGTGCCAGCAGCCCAGGGACAGGGGGGAGGAATGAGCAGTTCTTC | CASSPGTGGRNEQFF
NA | NA | TRBJ2-1 | TRBV2 | TGTGCCAGCACAGGGCTGGGTGAGCAGTTCTTC | CASTGLGEQFF
TRBD2 | NA | TRBJ2-7 | TRBV24-1 | TGTGCCACCAGTGATGTCCGGGCGGGGGGCTCCTACGAGCAGTACTTC | CATSDVRAGGSYEQYF